These T cell receptor beta chains were read from a single sample in a study of T cells after yellow fever vaccination. TCRdb used MiXCR to reprocess the 5' RACE reads, holding one entry per CDR3 protein. The table includes hundreds of thousands of distinct CDR3 sequences, roughly 3.5% detected once. Sequenced material: PBMCs, taken on the day of the yellow fever booster vaccination. These TCRs come from a man younger than 30 who received the YFV17D yellow fever vaccine. Each CDR3 is given with its conserved first and last residue. The order of the fields is CDR3 DNA, CDR3 protein, clone size, J gene, V gene, D gene. D genes are given only for firm matches. Size values are once, few and many counts, or a class for expanded clones, and some rows have none.

TGTGCCAGCAGCCCGACAGGGGTTACGCAGTATTTT	CASSPTGVTQYF	many	TRBJ2-3	TRBV7-2	TRBD1
TGCAGTGCTAGCGCCAGCCCTCAAGAGACCCAGTACTTC	CSASASPQETQYF	many	TRBJ2-5	TRBV20-1	.
TGTGCCAGCAGCTTATACGGGGGGCGCACAGATACGCAGTATTTT	CASSLYGGRTDTQYF	many	TRBJ2-3	TRBV7-3	.
TGCGCCAGCAGCATAGGGCCACCCGGTGAGGGCACAGATACGCAGTATTTT	CASSIGPPGEGTDTQYF	many	TRBJ2-3	TRBV5-1	.
TGTGCCAGCAGTCCCAGTTGGGGAGGAGGGACCGGGGAGCTGTTTTTT	CASSPSWGGGTGELFF	many	TRBJ2-2	TRBV12-3/TRBV12-4	.
TGTGCCAGCAGCGTTCCGGGACAGGGCTTGGGGAATTCACCCCTCCACTTT	CASSVPGQGLGNSPLHF	.	TRBJ1-6	TRBV5-4	TRBD1
TGTGCCAGCAGTTACTCGGGGAGGAACTATGGCTACACCTTC	CASSYSGRNYGYTF	many	TRBJ1-2	TRBV6-5	.
TGTGCCAGCAGTCCGGGGAGTAGAGGGTCTAACTATGGCTACACCTTC	CASSPGSRGSNYGYTF	few	TRBJ1-2	TRBV5-4	.
TGCAGCGTTGGAGGCGGGGGCCCTCTAAATACGCAGTATTTT	CSVGGGGPLNTQYF	many	TRBJ2-3	TRBV29-1	.
TGTGCCAGCAGTTCGTACAGGGGGCGCAGCCATGGCTACACCTTC	CASSSYRGRSHGYTF	few	TRBJ1-2	TRBV12-3/TRBV12-4	TRBD1
TGCAGCGTTGGAGGCAGGCGGGAAAACATTCAGTACTTC	CSVGGRRENIQYF	few	TRBJ2-4	TRBV29-1	.
TGTGCCAGCAGCTCCCCAGGGAGGGCCTTTCGAGCTAACTATGGCTACACCTTC	CASSSPGRAFRANYGYTF	.	TRBJ1-2	TRBV7-9	.
TGTGCCAGCAGTTACTCGATTTCCTGGGACAGGGAGGGAAATGAGCAGTTCTTC	CASSYSISWDREGNEQFF	.	TRBJ2-1	TRBV6-5	TRBD1
TGTGCCAGCAGTAAGGGACAGGTTAATGAAAAACTGTTTTTT	CASSKGQVNEKLFF	.	TRBJ1-4	TRBV6-1	TRBD1
TGTGCCAGCAGTAACCCCCGGGACATCACGAACACCGGGGAGCTGTTTTTT	CASSNPRDITNTGELFF	few	TRBJ2-2	TRBV6-1	.
TGTGCCAGCAGCTTGGGTAGCGGGGGGGTGAGGGATACGCAGTATTTT	CASSLGSGGVRDTQYF	many	TRBJ2-3	TRBV7-3	TRBD2
TGTGCCAGCACTAAACCCGGACAGACATATGGCTACACCTTC	CASTKPGQTYGYTF	few	TRBJ1-2	TRBV12-3/TRBV12-4	.
TGCCTGACAGCCATGAACACTGAAGCTTTCTTT	CLTAMNTEAFF	.	TRBJ1-1	TRBV20-1	.
TGCAGTGCTAGATACAGGGGTAGTAATGAAAAACTGTTTTTT	CSARYRGSNEKLFF	many	TRBJ1-4	TRBV20-1	TRBD1
TGTGCCAGCAGCGCAGCGGGGGGCCCGAACACTGAAGCTTTCTTT	CASSAAGGPNTEAFF	many	TRBJ1-1	TRBV28	.
TGCGCCAGCAGCCAAGGCCAGGACGGCGATACGCAGTATTTT	CASSQGQDGDTQYF	.	TRBJ2-3	TRBV4-3	.
TGTGCCAGCAGCTCCCTCCTTACTGGGGTCGAGCAGTACTTC	CASSSLLTGVEQYF	.	TRBJ2-7	TRBV7-9	.
TGTGCCATCAGTGAGTGGCAGGGGGACTACGAGCAGTACTTC	CAISEWQGDYEQYF	.	TRBJ2-7	TRBV10-3	TRBD1
TGTGCCAGCAGCTTGTCCAAACTAGCGGGGGGGTCGATTGAGCAGTTCTTC	CASSLSKLAGGSIEQFF	many	TRBJ2-1	TRBV5-5	TRBD2
TGTGCCAGCAGCACCCTACGAGAACAGGGGTTCGCTTTCTTT	CASSTLREQGFAFF	few	TRBJ1-1	TRBV6-2/TRBV6-3	TRBD1
TGTGCCAGCTCACCCGAGGGTACCAGTGGCACTGAAGCTTTCTTT	CASSPEGTSGTEAFF	many	TRBJ1-1	TRBV18	.
TGCAGTGCTAGAGATCAGAGGGGACAGGGGGCCACCGGGGAGCTGTTTTTT	CSARDQRGQGATGELFF	few	TRBJ2-2	TRBV20-1	TRBD1
TGTGCCAGCAGCTTCGACTTCAGAGGTGGTGAGCAGTTCTTC	CASSFDFRGGEQFF	many	TRBJ2-1	TRBV7-8	.
TGTGCCAGCTCACCAATCGCAGGGACAGATACGCAGTATTTT	CASSPIAGTDTQYF	.	TRBJ2-3	TRBV18	.
TGTGCCAGCAGGGAGCGGGAGGGAACCGGGGAGCTGTTTTTT	CASREREGTGELFF	few	TRBJ2-2	TRBV12-3/TRBV12-4	TRBD2
TGTGCCAGCAGTTGGTTCGAAGGGAATGGCTACACCTTC	CASSWFEGNGYTF	many	TRBJ1-2	TRBV6-2/TRBV6-3	.
TGTGCCAGCAGCTACTCCGGCAGGGGAGGGGATAATTCACCCCTCCACTTT	CASSYSGRGGDNSPLHF	few	TRBJ1-6	TRBV6-5	.
TGTGCCAGCAGCCACGAGGGGGCCGCCAATGAGCAGTTCTTC	CASSHEGAANEQFF	many	TRBJ2-1	TRBV4-2	TRBD1
TGTGCCAGCAGCTTGGAGGGGCGGGGGGAATGGAATGAGCAGTTCTTC	CASSLEGRGEWNEQFF	many	TRBJ2-1	TRBV5-5	TRBD2
TGCGCCAGCAGCTTGGTGCCCAGCGGGGGGGGCACAGATACGCAGTATTTT	CASSLVPSGGGTDTQYF	many	TRBJ2-3	TRBV5-1	TRBD2
TGCGCCAGCAGCCTGGTCCCCGCCTATGGCTACACCTTC	CASSLVPAYGYTF	many	TRBJ1-2	TRBV4-1	.
TGCAGCGTTGAAGGGACTAGCAAATATACGCAGTATTTT	CSVEGTSKYTQYF	many	TRBJ2-3	TRBV29-1	TRBD2
TGTGCCAGCAGTTACGGAGGGTCGGAGTCTCCCTATGGCTACACCTTC	CASSYGGSESPYGYTF	.	TRBJ1-2	TRBV6-5	.
TGTGCCAGCAGCCAGACCGGGACAACAAACACCGGGGAGCTGTTTTTT	CASSQTGTTNTGELFF	.	TRBJ2-2	TRBV14	.
TGCGCCAGCAGCCAAGATTTGTCCTACTACAATGAGCAGTTCTTC	CASSQDLSYYNEQFF	many	TRBJ2-1	TRBV4-3	.
TGCGCCAGCAGCCAAGAAAGTCCAAGCCCCGGGGAGCTGTTTTTT	CASSQESPSPGELFF	.	TRBJ2-2	TRBV4-3	.
TGCGCCAGCAGTCATTTTCTCTTCGTATCCTCGGGCAGGGAACCCTACAATGAGCAGTTCTTC	CASSHFLFVSSGREPYNEQFF	many	TRBJ2-1	TRBV23-1	.
TGTGCCAGCAGCACATCTGTCATCAGGCGCCAGCCCTACAATGAGCAGTTCTTC	CASSTSVIRRQPYNEQFF	.	TRBJ2-1	TRBV7-3	.
TGTGCCAGCAGCTTAGAGGACAGGAACTATGGCTACACCTTC	CASSLEDRNYGYTF	many	TRBJ1-2	TRBV7-9	TRBD1
TGTGCCAGCAGCTCTAGACCGGGACAGGGGGCGGAGACCCAGTACTTC	CASSSRPGQGAETQYF	.	TRBJ2-5	TRBV5-4	TRBD1
TGCGCCAGCAGCCTCCGGCGACAGGGGGCCCACAATGAGCAGTTCTTC	CASSLRRQGAHNEQFF	few	TRBJ2-1	TRBV4-1	TRBD1
TGTGCCAGCAGCGCGGGACAGTACAATGAGCAGTTCTTC	CASSAGQYNEQFF	many	TRBJ2-1	TRBV7-3	.
TGTGCCAGCAGCCCATTCAGGGGGGAGACCCAGTACTTC	CASSPFRGETQYF	many	TRBJ2-5	TRBV28	TRBD1
TGTGCCATCAGTGAGTCGAAGGTCGGCCCGGGGGGAAAAAATGGCTACACCTTC	CAISESKVGPGGKNGYTF	.	TRBJ1-2	TRBV10-3	.
TGCAGTGGGGCTAGCGGGGACCCCTACGAGCAGTACTTC	CSGASGDPYEQYF	many	TRBJ2-7	TRBV20-1	TRBD2
TGTGCCAGCAGCGTGCGACAGGGTCGGCAAGAGACCCAGTACTTC	CASSVRQGRQETQYF	.	TRBJ2-5	TRBV9	TRBD1
TGTGCCAGCAGCTTTGGCGGGGTATTTGGCAATGAGCAGTTCTTC	CASSFGGVFGNEQFF	many	TRBJ2-1	TRBV7-7	.
TGTGCCAGCAGCGTATCTGTCCAGCAAGAGACCCAGTACTTC	CASSVSVQQETQYF	few	TRBJ2-5	TRBV9	.
TGCGCCAGCAGCTTGGGGCTGCTAGCGTGGGGCAAAAACATTCAGTACTTC	CASSLGLLAWGKNIQYF	few	TRBJ2-4	TRBV5-1	.
TGCGCCAGCAGCCCGACTTTCGTCCGGACTGAAGCTTTCTTT	CASSPTFVRTEAFF	many	TRBJ1-1	TRBV5-1	.